Shown below are 4 T cell receptor beta chains from a single sample sequenced in a study of CD8+ T cells in alopecia areata. Isolated RNA was reverse transcribed into cDNA used as the sequencing template. Clones were read by immunoSEQ multiplex PCR, and TCRdb kept only the in-frame ones, dropping some. The table has 150,000 to 190,000 clones, about 50% seen once; the top ten hold just under 20%. The sequencing used CD8+ T cells sorted from blood, collected at week 0. Receptors were obtained from a human donor with alopecia areata.

Only a few counts were recorded for this clone. The chain employs TRBV30 and TRBJ1-1, with unresolved D. The CDR3 totals 12 residues. V was cut by 3 bases and J by 4 bases, with 9 bases left in between. From germline, CDR1 is GTSNPN and CDR2 SVGIG (reference sequence). CDR3 nucleotides: TGTGCCTGGAGGGGCATAACCACTGAAGCTTTCTTT. As protein: CAWRGITTEAFF.

The rearrangement uses TRBV6-5 and TRBJ1-5; 8 bases are shared with TRBD1. After removal of 5 bases from V and 6 bases from J, the junction contained 3 bases not matched to a gene. This CDR3 spans 13 amino acids. CDR1 is MNHEY and CDR2 is SVGAGI in the germline V gene. CDR3 bases: TGTGCCAGCAGTCGGACAGGGAGTCAGCCCCAGCATTTT. It is translated as CASSRTGSQPQHF.

Only a few counts were recorded for this clone. J is TRBJ2-7 and V is TRBV6-5, with 8 nucleotides matching TRBD1. The ends lost 6 bases at V and 3 bases at J; junction bases unmatched: 4. Germline V CDR1 and CDR2: MNHEY, SVGAGI. CDR3 length: 13 amino acids. The CDR3 sequence: CASRDRALYEQYF. The CDR3 DNA follows: TGTGCCAGCAGGGACAGGGCACTCTACGAGCAGTACTTC.

This chain uses TRBV28 with TRBJ2-5, with 9 bases lining up with TRBD1. Germline assignment: CDR1 MDHEN and CDR2 SYDVKM. The CDR3 covers 15 residues. V lost 5 bases to trimming and J lost 4 bases; unmatched junction nucleotides: 8. As DNA, the CDR3 is TGTGCCAGCAGTCCCGATACAGGGGGCGGAGAGACCCAGTACTTC. It yields the protein CASSPDTGGGETQYF. The variable domain in full, with the rest retrieved from reference TRBV28 and TRBJ2-5, is DVKVTQSSRYLVKRTGEKVFLECVQDMDHENMFWYRQDPGLGLRLIYFSYDVKMKEKGDIPEGYSVSREKKERFSLILESASTNQTSMYLCASSPDTGGGETQYFGPGTRLLVL.